The clone carrying this T cell receptor (beta chain) was seen more than once but under ten times. What it binds is unknown. The record originates from a study of beta chain features in type 1 diabetes. Regarding the study as a whole: Among patients with Type 1 diabetes, TCRB CDR3s were moderately but significantly shorter in every one of the four CD4+ subsets.

The V gene lost 1 base and the J gene lost 9 bases, with 16 bases spanning the gap. Germline V gene sequence: CDR1 SGHAT, CDR2 FQNNGV. The CDR3 covers 15 residues. Investigators reverse transcribed all isolated RNA, so they sequenced expressed TCRB transcripts. The method was immunoSEQ multiplex PCR; TCRdb's version includes in-frame clones alone and lacks a portion of them. The repertoire includes over 150,000 clones, approximately 8% of them detected once, and roughly 1% sits in the top ten. The source of this sequence is a woman in her 40s with type 1 diabetes. The chain carries TRBV11-2 and TRBJ2-1; D possibly corresponds to TRBD1 (5 bases). Sequencing used central memory CD4+ T cells from blood. Here the CDR3 reads CASSLATVFRGEQFF. The CDR3 DNA follows: TGTGCCAGCAGCTTAGCGACAGTTTTTAGGGGTGAGCAGTTCTTC. The variable domain in full, with the rest retrieved from reference TRBV11-2 and TRBJ2-1, is EAGVAQSPRYKIIEKRQSVAFWCNPISGHATLYWYQQILGQGPKLLIQFQNNGVVDDSQLPKDRFSAERLKGVDSTLKIQPAKLEDSAVYLCASSLATVFRGEQFFGPGTRLTVL.